This paragraph covers one TCR beta chain sequence. What it binds is not known. This entry belongs to a study of cytomegalovirus exposure and HLA in healthy donors. Study-wide findings and caveats: Being productive about 87% or about 30% of the time was typical of most TCR beta V segments in an earlier analysis. Later examination showed HLA-associated TCR beta chains had greater clonal expansion than equally common others.

Use of 60 Vbeta and 13 Jbeta primers characterized the PCR. The assay was immunoSEQ multiplex PCR, and TCRdb's table has in-frame clones only and misses some. The data hold some 130,000 clones, with 70% to 80% observed a single time. V was pared by 6 bases and J by 0 bases, with 9 bases between. The CDR3 covers 14 residues. Looked up from germline, CDR1 is SGHVS and CDR2 is FQNEAQ. What was sequenced was PBMCs. The genes are TRBV7-8 and TRBJ1-3, with D perhaps TRBD1 (6 bases). This clonotype was obtained from a man aged 30 to 39 in good health and CMV-seronegative. CDR3 sequence reads: CASRDRFSGNTIYF. For the CDR3, the DNA is TGTGCCAGCAGAGACAGGTTCTCTGGAAACACCATATATTTT.